This TCR beta chain was retrieved from a study of T-cell memory formation after mild COVID-19. TCRdb re-analysed the 5' RACE reads in MiXCR, keeping a single row per CDR3 protein. This table holds about 260,000 distinct CDR3 sequences, about a sixth found once. This clonotype was detected only a few times. The length of the CDR3 is 12 residues. Germline V lookup: CDR1 MNHNS, CDR2 SASEGT. V gave up 10 bases and J gave up 3 bases, with 10 bases separating them. Sample: PBMCs or a T cell subset sorted from them (not recorded which). The receptor's source is a man in his late teens or twenties who had mild COVID-19 (a few samples of this study predate the infection). Cell type and time point are not known. The genes are TRBV6-1 and TRBJ2-1; D uncertain. The CDR3: CATGLFYNEQFF. CDR3 nucleotide sequence: TGTGCCACCGGCCTGTTCTACAATGAGCAGTTCTTC.